A selection of T cell receptor beta chains follows, all from one sample in a study of shared clonotypes between healthy human individuals. Data came from immunoSEQ multiplex PCR; TCRdb stores just in-frame clones and leaves some out. The data show about 2 million clones, with 90% to 95% seen just once and more than 0.1% held by the top ten. Sequencing input: naive CD4+ T cells sorted from blood. The receptors shown here come from a man in his late teens or twenties in good health. CDR3s include the opening cysteine and the closing phenylalanine or tryptophan. D genes are given only for firm matches. The size entry is marked missing in some rows and otherwise reads once, few, many or a size class.

J,size,V,D,CDR3,DNA
TRBJ1-4,-,TRBV18,-,CASSTMPGAQATNEKLFF,TGTGCCAGCTCTACCATGCCGGGGGCGCAAGCAACTAATGAAAAACTGTTTTTT
TRBJ2-3,-,TRBV11-2,-,CASSLGAGADTQYF,TGTGCCAGCAGCTTAGGGGCAGGGGCCGATACGCAGTATTTT
TRBJ2-2,-,TRBV11-2,-,CASSLSSRQGSTGELFF,TGTGCCAGCAGCTTAAGTTCCCGCCAGGGATCCACCGGGGAGCTGTTTTTT
TRBJ1-1,once,TRBV5-1,-,CASSLDREGSEAFF,TGCGCCAGCAGCTTGGACAGGGAAGGAAGTGAAGCTTTCTTT
TRBJ1-5,-,TRBV6-1,-,CASSEMIPVVYSNQPQHF,TGTGCCAGCAGTGAAATGATCCCCGTAGTCTATAGCAATCAGCCCCAGCATTTT
TRBJ2-7,-,TRBV7-2,TRBD1,CASSPDRGTLYF,TGTGCCAGCAGCCCGGACAGGGGGACCCTGTACTTC
TRBJ1-6,once,TRBV5-6,-,CASSLELWGNSPLHF,TGTGCCAGCAGCTTGGAACTTTGGGGTAATTCACCCCTCCACTTT
TRBJ2-7,-,TRBV6-6,-,CASTDGGSYEQYF,TGTGCCAGCACCGACGGGGGTTCCTACGAGCAGTACTTC
TRBJ2-7,-,TRBV5-1,TRBD1,CASSLAGQGAFGYEQYF,TGCGCCAGCAGCTTGGCGGGACAGGGGGCATTTGGCTACGAGCAGTACTTC
TRBJ2-7,-,TRBV18,-,CASSEGQLYEQYF,TGTGCCAGCTCCGAAGGACAGCTCTACGAGCAGTACTTC
TRBJ2-7,-,TRBV5-8,TRBD2,CASSSTSDYEQYF,TGTGCCAGCAGCTCGACTAGCGACTACGAGCAGTACTTC
TRBJ2-3,-,TRBV11-2,TRBD2,CASSRSLGALGGIHTYSLF,TGTGCCAGCAGCCGTTCCTTAGGGGCCCTGGGAGGGATCCACACATACTCCCTTTTT
TRBJ1-5,-,TRBV10-3,-,CAISESGGGQPQHF,TGTGCCATCAGTGAGTCGGGGGGAGGTCAGCCCCAGCATTTT
TRBJ2-2,-,TRBV6-4,-,CASSDSIVGGYTGELFF,TGTGCCAGCAGTGACTCGATAGTCGGGGGTTACACCGGGGAGCTGTTTTTT
TRBJ1-6,-,TRBV11-3,-,CASSRNGGPLHF,TGTGCCAGCAGCCGCAATGGGGGACCCCTCCACTTT
TRBJ1-3,-,TRBV11-2,-,CASSATDSGNTIYF,TGTGCCAGCAGCGCGACTGACTCTGGAAACACCATATATTTT
TRBJ2-7,-,TRBV5-1,TRBD1,CASSSGQGAYEQYF,TGCGCCAGCAGCTCCGGACAGGGTGCCTACGAGCAGTACTTC
TRBJ2-5,-,TRBV6-5,-,CASTPRRQETQYF,TGTGCCAGCACCCCCCGACGGCAGGAGACCCAGTACTTC
TRBJ1-3,-,TRBV7-9,-,CASSTRTATSGNTIYF,TGTGCCAGCAGCACGAGGACAGCTACTTCTGGAAACACCATATATTTT
TRBJ2-1,-,TRBV18,-,CASSPQRDVYNEQFF,TGTGCCAGCTCACCACAGAGGGACGTCTACAATGAGCAGTTCTTC
TRBJ2-2,-,TRBV5-1,-,CASSLGQGFHTGELFF,TGCGCCAGCAGCTTGGGTCAGGGGTTTCACACCGGGGAGCTGTTTTTT
TRBJ2-5,-,TRBV30,TRBD2,CAWSVGSGRAGEQYF,TGTGCCTGGAGTGTAGGTTCGGGCAGGGCGGGAGAGCAGTACTTC
TRBJ2-2,-,TRBV21-1,-,CASSNRGHGELFF,TGTGCCAGCAGCAACAGGGGGCACGGGGAGCTGTTTTTT
TRBJ1-3,-,TRBV5-6,TRBD1,CASSGNRGPLRNTIYF,TGTGCCAGCAGCGGGAACAGGGGGCCTCTTCGAAACACCATATATTTT
TRBJ2-3,-,TRBV19,TRBD1,CASSIKIGQGAGDTQYF,TGTGCCAGTAGTATTAAGATAGGACAGGGGGCAGGAGATACGCAGTATTTT
TRBJ1-6,-,TRBV6-1,-,CASSELFGGASYNSPLHF,TGTGCCAGCAGTGAATTGTTCGGGGGCGCATCCTATAATTCACCCCTCCACTTT
TRBJ1-2,-,TRBV12-5,TRBD1,CASGADRGFYGYTF,TGTGCTAGTGGTGCGGACAGGGGGTTCTATGGCTACACCTTC
TRBJ2-1,once,TRBV6-5,-,CASGGYSYNEQFF,TGTGCCAGTGGGGGTTACTCCTACAATGAGCAGTTCTTC
TRBJ2-7,-,TRBV28,-,CASSLYGWTYEQYF,TGTGCCAGCAGTTTATACGGGTGGACCTACGAGCAGTACTTC
TRBJ2-4,-,TRBV11-2,-,CASSSQWEEAKNIQYF,TGTGCCAGCAGCTCGCAGTGGGAGGAAGCCAAAAACATTCAGTACTTC
TRBJ1-2,-,TRBV19,-,CASSGDLVGNYGYTF,TGTGCCAGTAGTGGAGATCTAGTTGGTAACTATGGCTACACCTTC
TRBJ2-3,-,TRBV5-1,-,CASGQDLTDTQYF,TGCGCCAGCGGTCAGGACCTCACAGATACGCAGTATTTT
TRBJ2-7,once,TRBV19,TRBD2,CASKVSGGSYEQYF,TGTGCCAGTAAAGTGAGCGGGGGCTCCTACGAGCAGTACTTC
TRBJ1-6,-,TRBV5-4,TRBD1,CASSLGAGQPNSPLHF,TGTGCCAGCAGCTTGGGGGCGGGACAGCCTAATTCACCCCTCCACTTT
TRBJ2-7,-,TRBV15,TRBD1,CATSLGQGVPNEQYF,TGTGCCACCAGCCTAGGACAGGGAGTTCCTAACGAGCAGTACTTC
TRBJ1-5,-,TRBV5-1,-,CASSSGESNQPQHF,TGCGCCAGCAGCTCGGGGGAGAGCAATCAGCCCCAGCATTTT
TRBJ1-1,-,TRBV29-1,-,CSVGIGINTEAFF,TGCAGCGTTGGGATAGGGATTAACACTGAAGCTTTCTTT
TRBJ2-3,-,TRBV7-2,TRBD2,CASSLALGSGGTDTQYF,TGTGCCAGCAGCTTAGCGCTCGGTAGCGGGGGCACAGATACGCAGTATTTT
TRBJ2-2,-,TRBV2,-,CASSELTGNTGELFF,TGTGCCAGCAGTGAGCTGACAGGGAACACCGGGGAGCTGTTTTTT
TRBJ1-6,-,TRBV30,-,CAWSLWNVSPLHF,TGTGCCTGGAGTTTATGGAACGTTTCACCCCTCCACTTT
TRBJ2-3,-,TRBV7-2,-,CASSLAGSTDTQYF,TGTGCCAGCAGCTTAGCTGGGTCAACAGATACGCAGTATTTT
TRBJ2-1,-,TRBV30,-,CASTSSGYNEQFF,TGTGCCTCCACTTCCAGCGGATACAATGAGCAGTTCTTC
TRBJ1-1,-,TRBV18,-,CASSIQGSNTEAFF,TGTGCCAGCTCCATTCAGGGTTCGAACACTGAAGCTTTCTTT